The rows below give T cell receptor beta chains drawn from one sample of a study of cytomegalovirus exposure and HLA in healthy donors. Clones were read by immunoSEQ multiplex PCR, and TCRdb kept only the in-frame ones, dropping some. This table holds more than 80,000 clones, around 79% found once. The sample consisted of PBMCs. All receptors come from a man younger than 35 in good health and CMV-seropositive. Each CDR3 is given with its conserved first and last residue. Fields, in order: CDR3 length, D gene, J gene, clone size, V gene, CDR3 protein, CDR3 DNA. A D gene is named only where the DNA matches it firmly. Clone size is shown for a subset of rows, as once, few, many or a class of expanded clone.

cdr3_length: 13; d_call: NA; j_call: TRBJ1-5; clone_size: NA; v_call: TRBV7-3; cdr3_aa: CASSPSGDQPQHF; cdr3_nt: TGTGCCAGCAGCCCCAGCGGGGATCAGCCCCAGCATTTT
cdr3_length: 15; d_call: NA; j_call: TRBJ1-4; clone_size: NA; v_call: TRBV5-4; cdr3_aa: CASSVGSQSNEKLFF; cdr3_nt: TGTGCCAGCAGCGTTGGGAGCCAGAGTAATGAAAAACTGTTTTTT
cdr3_length: 16; d_call: TRBD2; j_call: TRBJ2-1; clone_size: NA; v_call: TRBV6-7; cdr3_aa: CASSSPGSGRAREQFF; cdr3_nt: TGTGCCAGCAGTTCCCCCGGGAGCGGGAGGGCGCGTGAGCAGTTCTTC
cdr3_length: 15; d_call: TRBD1; j_call: TRBJ1-5; clone_size: NA; v_call: TRBV7-2; cdr3_aa: CASSVTGTGNQPQHF; cdr3_nt: TGTGCCAGCAGTGTAACCGGGACAGGAAATCAGCCCCAGCATTTT
cdr3_length: 16; d_call: TRBD1; j_call: TRBJ1-5; clone_size: few; v_call: TRBV11-3; cdr3_aa: CASSKPRDRGDQPQHF; cdr3_nt: TGTGCCAGCAGCAAACCCCGGGACAGGGGGGATCAGCCCCAGCATTTT
cdr3_length: 14; d_call: NA; j_call: TRBJ2-1; clone_size: NA; v_call: TRBV6-5; cdr3_aa: CASSFGSVYNEQFF; cdr3_nt: TGTGCCAGCAGTTTCGGGAGCGTATACAATGAGCAGTTCTTC
cdr3_length: 15; d_call: TRBD1; j_call: TRBJ2-1; clone_size: NA; v_call: TRBV6-5; cdr3_aa: CASSGTVSSSNEQFF; cdr3_nt: TGTGCCAGCAGTGGGACAGTGTCGTCGTCGAATGAGCAGTTCTTC
cdr3_length: 16; d_call: NA; j_call: TRBJ1-1; clone_size: NA; v_call: TRBV12-5; cdr3_aa: CASGFRSDLMNTEAFF; cdr3_nt: TGTGCTAGTGGTTTCCGATCTGACTTAATGAACACTGAAGCTTTCTTT
cdr3_length: 13; d_call: TRBD1; j_call: TRBJ1-1; clone_size: NA; v_call: TRBV14; cdr3_aa: CASSWTGGVGAFF; cdr3_nt: TGTGCCAGCAGCTGGACAGGGGGCGTGGGAGCTTTCTTT
cdr3_length: 12; d_call: NA; j_call: TRBJ2-3; clone_size: NA; v_call: TRBV9; cdr3_aa: CASSVATDTQYF; cdr3_nt: TGTGCCAGCAGCGTAGCAACAGATACGCAGTATTTT
cdr3_length: 15; d_call: NA; j_call: TRBJ2-5; clone_size: once; v_call: TRBV5-1; cdr3_aa: CASSLDGLGGETQYF; cdr3_nt: TGCGCCAGCAGCTTGGATGGGCTGGGGGGAGAGACCCAGTACTTC
cdr3_length: 15; d_call: NA; j_call: TRBJ2-5; clone_size: NA; v_call: TRBV9; cdr3_aa: CASSALGTHQETQYF; cdr3_nt: TGTGCCAGCAGCGCCCTCGGGACTCACCAAGAGACCCAGTACTTC
cdr3_length: 16; d_call: TRBD1; j_call: TRBJ1-1; clone_size: NA; v_call: TRBV5-6; cdr3_aa: CASSFTPGQGGAEAFF; cdr3_nt: TGTGCCAGCAGCTTTACTCCGGGACAGGGTGGCGCTGAAGCTTTCTTT
cdr3_length: 10; d_call: NA; j_call: TRBJ1-5; clone_size: NA; v_call: TRBV28; cdr3_aa: CKAGNQPQHF; cdr3_nt: TGTAAAGCGGGCAATCAGCCCCAGCATTTT
cdr3_length: 21; d_call: TRBD2; j_call: TRBJ2-1; clone_size: NA; v_call: TRBV9; cdr3_aa: CASSVVPGLAPGSALYNEQFF; cdr3_nt: TGTGCCAGCAGCGTAGTTCCGGGACTAGCGCCCGGTTCTGCCCTCTACAATGAGCAGTTCTTC
cdr3_length: 15; d_call: TRBD1; j_call: TRBJ1-1; clone_size: NA; v_call: TRBV13; cdr3_aa: CASSLRGAGTGEAFF; cdr3_nt: TGTGCCAGCAGCTTAAGAGGGGCAGGGACAGGGGAAGCTTTCTTT
cdr3_length: 15; d_call: NA; j_call: TRBJ2-4; clone_size: NA; v_call: TRBV5-8; cdr3_aa: CASSRDRDLGNIQYF; cdr3_nt: TGTGCCAGCAGCCGAGATCGGGACTTGGGAAACATTCAGTACTTC
cdr3_length: 17; d_call: TRBD1; j_call: TRBJ2-7; clone_size: NA; v_call: TRBV6-1; cdr3_aa: CASSEAGWQGAGYEQYF; cdr3_nt: TGTGCCAGCAGTGAAGCAGGCTGGCAGGGGGCCGGCTACGAGCAGTACTTC
cdr3_length: 13; d_call: NA; j_call: TRBJ2-5; clone_size: NA; v_call: TRBV5-6; cdr3_aa: CASSLVSQETQYF; cdr3_nt: TGTGCCAGCAGCTTGGTTTCACAGGAGACCCAGTACTTC
cdr3_length: 15; d_call: NA; j_call: TRBJ1-2; clone_size: NA; v_call: TRBV11-2; cdr3_aa: CASSLGHRANYGYTF; cdr3_nt: TGTGCCAGCAGCTTAGGTCACAGGGCTAACTATGGCTACACCTTC
cdr3_length: 14; d_call: TRBD2; j_call: TRBJ2-3; clone_size: NA; v_call: TRBV29-1; cdr3_aa: CSAGGGVGTDTQYF; cdr3_nt: TGCAGCGCTGGGGGGGGAGTCGGCACAGATACGCAGTATTTT
cdr3_length: 15; d_call: NA; j_call: TRBJ1-1; clone_size: many; v_call: TRBV16; cdr3_aa: CASSAVGGVGTEAFF; cdr3_nt: TGTGCCAGCAGCGCCGTCGGGGGGGTAGGCACTGAAGCTTTCTTT
cdr3_length: 15; d_call: NA; j_call: TRBJ1-2; clone_size: NA; v_call: TRBV6-1; cdr3_aa: CASKTNSALNYGYTF; cdr3_nt: TGTGCCAGCAAAACGAACAGTGCCCTTAACTATGGCTACACCTTC
cdr3_length: 15; d_call: NA; j_call: TRBJ1-5; clone_size: NA; v_call: TRBV6-4; cdr3_aa: CASRLTGYSNQPQHF; cdr3_nt: TGTGCCAGCAGGCTGACAGGATACAGCAATCAGCCCCAGCATTTT
cdr3_length: 13; d_call: NA; j_call: TRBJ1-2; clone_size: NA; v_call: TRBV27; cdr3_aa: CASSTRTVGGYTF; cdr3_nt: TGTGCCAGCAGTACAAGGACAGTGGGGGGCTACACCTTC
cdr3_length: 16; d_call: NA; j_call: TRBJ2-5; clone_size: once; v_call: TRBV7-6; cdr3_aa: CASSREQGGYQETQYF; cdr3_nt: TGTGCCAGCAGCCGAGAACAGGGGGGGTACCAAGAGACCCAGTACTTC
cdr3_length: 11; d_call: NA; j_call: TRBJ2-5; clone_size: NA; v_call: TRBV28; cdr3_aa: CASSLRETQYF; cdr3_nt: TGTGCCAGCAGTTTGAGAGAGACCCAGTACTTC
cdr3_length: 14; d_call: TRBD1; j_call: TRBJ1-1; clone_size: NA; v_call: TRBV6-5; cdr3_aa: CASQNTGVNTEAFF; cdr3_nt: TGTGCCAGCCAAAACACAGGGGTGAACACTGAAGCTTTCTTT
cdr3_length: 14; d_call: TRBD1; j_call: TRBJ1-1; clone_size: few; v_call: TRBV7-9; cdr3_aa: CASSLLSGGTEAFF; cdr3_nt: TGTGCCAGCAGCTTATTGTCAGGGGGGACTGAAGCTTTCTTT
cdr3_length: 11; d_call: NA; j_call: TRBJ2-7; clone_size: NA; v_call: TRBV2; cdr3_aa: CASMQVYEQYF; cdr3_nt: TGTGCCAGCATGCAGGTCTACGAGCAGTACTTC
cdr3_length: 15; d_call: NA; j_call: TRBJ2-5; clone_size: once; v_call: TRBV7-9; cdr3_aa: CASSPRGKPNGTQYF; cdr3_nt: TGTGCCAGCAGCCCCCGAGGCAAGCCCAACGGGACCCAGTACTTC
cdr3_length: 15; d_call: TRBD1; j_call: TRBJ2-7; clone_size: NA; v_call: TRBV9; cdr3_aa: CASSVGGTVNYEQYF; cdr3_nt: TGTGCCAGCAGCGTAGGGGGGACAGTTAACTACGAGCAGTACTTC
cdr3_length: 13; d_call: NA; j_call: TRBJ2-1; clone_size: NA; v_call: TRBV4-1; cdr3_aa: CASSQGADNEQFF; cdr3_nt: TGCGCCAGCAGCCAGGGAGCCGACAATGAGCAGTTCTTC
cdr3_length: 15; d_call: TRBD1; j_call: TRBJ1-1; clone_size: NA; v_call: TRBV9; cdr3_aa: CASSTAGTVNTEAFF; cdr3_nt: TGTGCCAGCAGCACCGCCGGGACAGTGAACACTGAAGCTTTCTTT
cdr3_length: 15; d_call: TRBD2; j_call: TRBJ2-7; clone_size: NA; v_call: TRBV4-1; cdr3_aa: CASSQFGRSSYEQYF; cdr3_nt: TGCGCCAGCAGCCAATTCGGGAGGAGCTCCTACGAGCAGTACTTC
cdr3_length: 13; d_call: NA; j_call: TRBJ2-1; clone_size: NA; v_call: TRBV29-1; cdr3_aa: CSVVARGGNEQFF; cdr3_nt: TGCAGCGTTGTTGCCAGGGGCGGTAATGAGCAGTTCTTC
cdr3_length: 12; d_call: NA; j_call: TRBJ2-7; clone_size: NA; v_call: TRBV10-3; cdr3_aa: CAISAVSYEQYF; cdr3_nt: TGTGCCATCAGTGCTGTCTCCTACGAGCAGTACTTC
cdr3_length: 15; d_call: TRBD2; j_call: TRBJ2-7; clone_size: once; v_call: TRBV6-1; cdr3_aa: CASSVWAGEIYEQYF; cdr3_nt: TGTGCCAGCAGTGTTTGGGCGGGGGAGATCTACGAGCAGTACTTC
cdr3_length: 16; d_call: TRBD1; j_call: TRBJ2-7; clone_size: NA; v_call: TRBV7-8; cdr3_aa: CASSSSRRGRGSEQYF; cdr3_nt: TGTGCCAGCAGCTCGAGCCGCAGGGGGCGCGGCTCCGAGCAGTACTTC
cdr3_length: 14; d_call: TRBD1; j_call: TRBJ2-5; clone_size: NA; v_call: TRBV7-9; cdr3_aa: CASSWADREETQYF; cdr3_nt: TGTGCCAGCAGCTGGGCGGACAGGGAAGAGACCCAGTACTTC
cdr3_length: 15; d_call: TRBD2; j_call: TRBJ2-2; clone_size: once; v_call: TRBV5-4; cdr3_aa: CASSYGGDHTGELFF; cdr3_nt: TGTGCCAGCAGCTATGGGGGGGATCACACCGGGGAGCTGTTTTTT
cdr3_length: 17; d_call: TRBD2; j_call: TRBJ2-1; clone_size: NA; v_call: TRBV7-2; cdr3_aa: CASSLASGSTRYNEQFF; cdr3_nt: TGTGCCAGCAGCTTAGCAAGCGGGAGTACCCGCTACAATGAGCAGTTCTTC
cdr3_length: 15; d_call: NA; j_call: TRBJ1-1; clone_size: NA; v_call: TRBV28; cdr3_aa: CASSPPHRGWTEAFF; cdr3_nt: TGTGCCAGCAGTCCCCCGCATCGGGGGTGGACTGAAGCTTTCTTT
cdr3_length: 17; d_call: TRBD2; j_call: TRBJ2-5; clone_size: NA; v_call: TRBV6-7; cdr3_aa: CASSYPGTSGRKETQYF; cdr3_nt: TGTGCCAGCAGTTACCCAGGGACTAGCGGGAGGAAAGAGACCCAGTACTTC
cdr3_length: 15; d_call: NA; j_call: TRBJ2-7; clone_size: NA; v_call: TRBV6-6; cdr3_aa: CASSPYRGGAGEQYF; cdr3_nt: TGTGCCAGCAGTCCCTACAGGGGAGGAGCTGGCGAGCAGTACTTC
cdr3_length: 16; d_call: TRBD1; j_call: TRBJ1-2; clone_size: NA; v_call: TRBV6-4; cdr3_aa: CASSDSSRGASYGYTF; cdr3_nt: TGTGCCAGCAGTGACTCTAGCAGGGGGGCTTCCTATGGCTACACCTTC
cdr3_length: 14; d_call: TRBD2; j_call: TRBJ2-1; clone_size: NA; v_call: TRBV2; cdr3_aa: CASRTSGSFYEQFF; cdr3_nt: TGTGCCAGCAGGACTAGCGGGAGTTTCTATGAGCAGTTCTTC
cdr3_length: 14; d_call: NA; j_call: TRBJ2-1; clone_size: NA; v_call: TRBV10-3; cdr3_aa: CAISESEGWHEQFF; cdr3_nt: TGTGCCATCAGTGAGTCGGAGGGTTGGCATGAGCAGTTCTTC
cdr3_length: 15; d_call: TRBD2; j_call: TRBJ2-7; clone_size: NA; v_call: TRBV6-5; cdr3_aa: CASNTISGAGNEQYF; cdr3_nt: TGTGCCAGCAACACTATTAGCGGGGCGGGGAACGAGCAGTACTTC
cdr3_length: 12; d_call: NA; j_call: TRBJ1-4; clone_size: NA; v_call: TRBV27; cdr3_aa: CATYLPGEKLFF; cdr3_nt: TGTGCCACATATTTGCCCGGGGAAAAACTGTTTTTT
cdr3_length: 14; d_call: TRBD1; j_call: TRBJ1-4; clone_size: NA; v_call: TRBV6-6; cdr3_aa: CATTGQILNEKLFF; cdr3_nt: TGTGCCACGACGGGACAGATCCTTAATGAAAAACTGTTTTTT
cdr3_length: 16; d_call: TRBD2; j_call: TRBJ2-7; clone_size: NA; v_call: TRBV7-6; cdr3_aa: CASSVVSSGRAWEQYF; cdr3_nt: TGTGCCAGCAGCGTAGTTTCTAGCGGGAGGGCCTGGGAGCAGTACTTC